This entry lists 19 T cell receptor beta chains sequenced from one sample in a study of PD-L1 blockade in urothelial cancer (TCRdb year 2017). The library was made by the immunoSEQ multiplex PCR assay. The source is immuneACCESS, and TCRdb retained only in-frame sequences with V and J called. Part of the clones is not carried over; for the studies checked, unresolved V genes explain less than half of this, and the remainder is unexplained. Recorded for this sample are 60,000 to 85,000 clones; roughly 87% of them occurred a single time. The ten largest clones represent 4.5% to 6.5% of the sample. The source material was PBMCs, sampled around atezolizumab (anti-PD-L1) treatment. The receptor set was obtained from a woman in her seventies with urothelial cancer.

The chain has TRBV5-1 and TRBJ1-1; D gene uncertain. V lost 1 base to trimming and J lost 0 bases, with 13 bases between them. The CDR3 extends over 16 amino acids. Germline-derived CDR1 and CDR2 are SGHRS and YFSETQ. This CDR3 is CASSLSPQDMNTEAFF. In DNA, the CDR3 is TGCGCCAGCAGCTTGTCCCCACAAGATATGAACACTGAAGCTTTCTTT.

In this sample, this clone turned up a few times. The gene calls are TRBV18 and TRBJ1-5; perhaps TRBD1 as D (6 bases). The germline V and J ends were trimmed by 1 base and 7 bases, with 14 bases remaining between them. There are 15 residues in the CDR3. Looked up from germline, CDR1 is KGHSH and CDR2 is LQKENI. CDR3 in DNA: TGTGCCAGCTCACCACGGCTGGGGGCGGAACAGCCCCAGCATTTT. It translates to CASSPRLGAEQPQHF.

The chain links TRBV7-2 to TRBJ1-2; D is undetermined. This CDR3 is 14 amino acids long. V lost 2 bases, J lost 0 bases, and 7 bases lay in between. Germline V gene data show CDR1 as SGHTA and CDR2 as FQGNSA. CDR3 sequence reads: CASSLQLANYGYTF. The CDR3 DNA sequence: TGTGCCAGCAGCTTACAATTAGCTAACTATGGCTACACCTTC.

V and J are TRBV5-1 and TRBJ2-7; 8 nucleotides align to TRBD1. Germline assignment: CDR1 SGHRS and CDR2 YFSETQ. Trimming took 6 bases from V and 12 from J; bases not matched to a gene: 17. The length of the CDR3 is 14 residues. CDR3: CASTIRWGQDPPYF. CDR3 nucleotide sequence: TGCGCCAGCACAATACGCTGGGGACAGGACCCACCGTACTTC.

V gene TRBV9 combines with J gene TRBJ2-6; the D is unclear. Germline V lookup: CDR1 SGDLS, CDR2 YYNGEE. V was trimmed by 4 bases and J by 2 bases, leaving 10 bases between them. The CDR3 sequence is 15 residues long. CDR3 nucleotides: TGTGCCAGCAGCCTCCCGCAGACTGGGGCCAACGTCCTGACTTTC. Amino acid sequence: CASSLPQTGANVLTF.

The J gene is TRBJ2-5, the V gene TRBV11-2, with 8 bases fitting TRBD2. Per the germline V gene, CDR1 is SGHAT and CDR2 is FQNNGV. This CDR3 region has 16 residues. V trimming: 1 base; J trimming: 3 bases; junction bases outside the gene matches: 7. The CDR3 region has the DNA TGTGCCAGCAGCTTAGTCGGCGCGGGAGGTGAAGAGACCCAGTACTTC. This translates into CASSLVGAGGEETQYF.

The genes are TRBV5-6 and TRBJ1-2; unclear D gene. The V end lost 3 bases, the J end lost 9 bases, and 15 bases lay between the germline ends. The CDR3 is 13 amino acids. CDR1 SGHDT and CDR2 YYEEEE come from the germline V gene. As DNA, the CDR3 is TGTGCCAGCAGCTGGAGGGCATCATGGAGCTACACCTTC. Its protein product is CASSWRASWSYTF.

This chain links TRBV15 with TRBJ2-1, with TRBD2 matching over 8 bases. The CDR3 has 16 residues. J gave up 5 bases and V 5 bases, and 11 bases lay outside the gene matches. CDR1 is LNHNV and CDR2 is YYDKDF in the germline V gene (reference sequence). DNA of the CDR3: TGTGCCACCAGCGGGCATACGGGAGGGCCTAACAATGAGCAGTTCTTC. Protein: CATSGHTGGPNNEQFF.

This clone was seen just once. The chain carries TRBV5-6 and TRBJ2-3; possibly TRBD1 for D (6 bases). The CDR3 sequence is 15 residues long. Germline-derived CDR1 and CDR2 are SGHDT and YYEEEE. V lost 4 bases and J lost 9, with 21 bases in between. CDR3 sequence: CASSDPFPEQGTQYF. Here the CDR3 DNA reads TGTGCCAGCAGCGACCCCTTCCCCGAACAGGGCACGCAGTATTTT.

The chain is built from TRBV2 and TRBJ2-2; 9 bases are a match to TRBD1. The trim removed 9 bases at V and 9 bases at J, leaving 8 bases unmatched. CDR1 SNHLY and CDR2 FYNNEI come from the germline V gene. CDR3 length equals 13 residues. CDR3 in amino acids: CASYRGPSRELFF. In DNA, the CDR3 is TGTGCCAGTTACAGGGGGCCCTCCCGGGAGCTGTTTTTT.

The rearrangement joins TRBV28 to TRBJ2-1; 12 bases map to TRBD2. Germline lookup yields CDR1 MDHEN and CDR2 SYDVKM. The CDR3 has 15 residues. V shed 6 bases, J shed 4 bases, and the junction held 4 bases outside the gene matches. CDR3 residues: CASSPGTSGYNEQFF. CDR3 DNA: TGTGCCAGCAGCCCTGGGACTAGCGGGTACAATGAGCAGTTCTTC.

CDR3 sequence reads: CASSQDWGQGGYGANVLTF. DNA for the CDR3: TGTGCCAGCAGCCAAGATTGGGGACAGGGGGGCTACGGGGCCAACGTCCTGACTTTC. The chain carries TRBV4-2 and TRBJ2-6; 11 bases fit TRBD1. The CDR3 totals 19 residues. Germline V lookup: CDR1 LGHNA, CDR2 YNFKEQ. V lost 0 bases to trimming and J lost 4 bases; unmatched junction nucleotides: 8.

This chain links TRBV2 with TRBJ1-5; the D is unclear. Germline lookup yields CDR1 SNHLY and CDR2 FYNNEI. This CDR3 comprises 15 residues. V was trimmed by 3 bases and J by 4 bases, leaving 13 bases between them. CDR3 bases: TGTGCCAGCAGTGAGTTGCCATACATTAATCAGCCCCAGCATTTT. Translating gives CASSELPYINQPQHF.

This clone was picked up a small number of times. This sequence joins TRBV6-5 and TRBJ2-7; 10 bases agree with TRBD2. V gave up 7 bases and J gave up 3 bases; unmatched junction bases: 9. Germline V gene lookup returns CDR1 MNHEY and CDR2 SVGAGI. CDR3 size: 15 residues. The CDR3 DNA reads TGTGCCAGCACAAGCAAAGCGGGGGGGGACTACGAGCAGTACTTC. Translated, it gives CASTSKAGGDYEQYF.

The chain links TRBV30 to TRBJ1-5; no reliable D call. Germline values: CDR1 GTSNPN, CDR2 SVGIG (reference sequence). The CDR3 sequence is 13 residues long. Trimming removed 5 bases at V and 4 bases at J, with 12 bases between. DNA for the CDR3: TGTGCCTGGGGGAGGGAAGGGAATCAGCCCCAGCATTTT. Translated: CAWGREGNQPQHF.

CDR3 sequence reads: CASSSPGQGNEQFF. DNA of the CDR3: TGTGCCAGCAGTTCTCCGGGACAGGGGAATGAGCAGTTCTTC. This chain joins TRBV28 and TRBJ2-1; 10 bases align to TRBD1. The trim removed 4 bases at V and 7 bases at J, leaving 4 bases unmatched. Germline V gives CDR1 MDHEN, CDR2 SYDVKM. The CDR3 is 14 amino acids.

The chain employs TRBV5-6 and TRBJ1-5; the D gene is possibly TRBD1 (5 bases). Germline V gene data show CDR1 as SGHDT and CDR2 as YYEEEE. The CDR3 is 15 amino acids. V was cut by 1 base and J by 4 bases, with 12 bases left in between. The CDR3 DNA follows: TGTGCCAGCAGCTTGTCAGGGTCTCTTAATCAGCCCCAGCATTTT. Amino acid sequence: CASSLSGSLNQPQHF.

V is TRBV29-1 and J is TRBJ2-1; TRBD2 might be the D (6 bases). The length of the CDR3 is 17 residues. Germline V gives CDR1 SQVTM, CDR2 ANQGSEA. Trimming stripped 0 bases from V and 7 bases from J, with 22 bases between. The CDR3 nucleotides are TGCAGCGTTGAAGATATGAGTCAGGGAGGCACAACAAATGAGCAGTTCTTC. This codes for CSVEDMSQGGTTNEQFF.

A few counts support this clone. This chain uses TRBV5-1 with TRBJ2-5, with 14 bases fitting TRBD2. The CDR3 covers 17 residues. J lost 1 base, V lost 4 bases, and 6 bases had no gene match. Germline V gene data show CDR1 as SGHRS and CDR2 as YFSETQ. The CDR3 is CASSPGTSGSTQETQYF. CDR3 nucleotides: TGCGCCAGCAGCCCGGGGACTAGCGGGAGTACCCAAGAGACCCAGTACTTC.